The entry below describes one TCR beta chain. The record originates from a study of control samples from healthy donors and cancer patients. Sequencing used immunoSEQ multiplex PCR; TCRdb keeps in-frame clones, though not all of them. The table shows about 76,000 clones, with approximately 88% occurring only once. The CDR3 has 14 amino acids. Between the trimmed V and J ends, which lost 3 bases and 5 bases, there was a span of 11 bases. Germline V CDR1 and CDR2: LGHNA, YSLEER. Input material: PBMCs. The chain is built from TRBV4-3 and TRBJ2-1; weak D call: TRBD1 (5 bases). The receptor was derived from a woman aged 45-60 years with colorectal cancer. In nucleotides, the CDR3 is TGCGCCAGCAGCCAGCTTGGGGCTAACAATGAGCAGTTCTTC. It translates to CASSQLGANNEQFF.